This T cell receptor (beta chain) was sequenced in a study of a mutant IDH1 vaccine in newly diagnosed glioma. Background on the study: Vaccination began 4-6 weeks post radiotherapy alone, or with temozolomide cycles. Pretreatment consisted of radiotherapy, temozolomide, or both, with most receiving both.

Noted time point: week 5, during vaccination. All doses held 300 ug of mutant IDH1 20-mer peptide, with topical imiquimod. Turning to this clone: What it binds is unknown.

Only in-frame clones appear in the TCRdb table, and some are missing; sequencing was by immunoSEQ multiplex PCR. The sample has roughly 39,000 clones, roughly 74% seen once; the top ten hold approximately 5.7%. V was trimmed by 1 base and J by 2 bases, leaving 3 bases between them. The CDR3 extends over 13 amino acids. Germline V gene lookup returns CDR1 SNHLY and CDR2 FYNNEI. Sequences were derived from PBMCs, sampled from a glioma patient whose treatment included an IDH1 peptide vaccine. This TCR derives from a middle-aged man with glioma. This chain links TRBV2 with TRBJ1-3; D not resolved. CDR3 sequence: CASSEEAGNTIYF. The DNA for the CDR3 is TGTGCCAGCAGTGAAGAGGCTGGAAACACCATATATTTT.